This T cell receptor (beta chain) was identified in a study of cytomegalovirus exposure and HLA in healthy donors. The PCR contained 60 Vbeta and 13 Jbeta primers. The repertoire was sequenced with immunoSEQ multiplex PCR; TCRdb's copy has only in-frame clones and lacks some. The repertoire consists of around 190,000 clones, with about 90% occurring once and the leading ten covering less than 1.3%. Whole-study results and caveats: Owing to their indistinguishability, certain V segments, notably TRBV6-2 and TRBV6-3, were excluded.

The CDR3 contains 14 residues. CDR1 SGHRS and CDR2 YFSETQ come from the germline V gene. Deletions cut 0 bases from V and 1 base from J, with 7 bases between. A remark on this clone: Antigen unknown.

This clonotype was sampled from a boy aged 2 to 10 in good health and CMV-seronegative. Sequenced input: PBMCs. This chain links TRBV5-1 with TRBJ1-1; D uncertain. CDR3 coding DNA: TGCGCCAGCAGCTTGGTCCTCTCGAACACTGAAGCTTTCTTT. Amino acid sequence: CASSLVLSNTEAFF.